The 32 T cell receptor beta chains below come from one sample, sequenced in a study of shared clonotypes between healthy human individuals. CD45RO-negative, CCR7-selected cells formed the naive CD8 fraction, which excluded terminally differentiated effector memory CD45RA+ cells. Clones were read by immunoSEQ multiplex PCR, and TCRdb kept only the in-frame ones, dropping some. The data show hundreds of thousands of clones, with approximately 96% seen just once and around 0.12% held by the top ten. Sequencing used naive CD8+ T cells sorted from blood. These receptors were taken from a woman aged 30 to 39 in good health.

The chain has TRBV27 and TRBJ2-1; D might be TRBD2 (5 bases). The V and J ends lost 7 bases and 10 bases respectively, with 14 bases between them. The CDR3 covers 12 residues. Germline V lookup: CDR1 MNHEY, CDR2 SMNVEV (reference sequence). The CDR3 DNA follows: TGTGCCAGCAATAGCCTAGCTGGGGAGCAGTTCTTC. Amino acid sequence: CASNSLAGEQFF.

The V and J genes are TRBV13 and TRBJ2-7, with TRBD2 as a possible D gene (5 bases). V was trimmed by 0 bases and J by 1 base, leaving 10 bases between them. Germline V gene sequence: CDR1 PRHDT, CDR2 FYEKMQ (reference sequence). The CDR3 covers 15 residues. The CDR3 DNA sequence: TGTGCCAGCAGCTTAGGGGCTAGCAGGTCCTACGAGCAGTACTTC. This gives the protein CASSLGASRSYEQYF.

This chain joins TRBV5-1 and TRBJ2-5; tentatively, D is TRBD2 (6 bases). The ends were cut back, 0 bases at V and 2 bases at J, with 11 bases in the middle. The CDR3 is made up of 15 amino acids. The germline V gene has CDR1 SGHRS and CDR2 YFSETQ. In DNA, the CDR3 is TGCGCCAGCAGCTTGGTGCTGGGGACTCAAGAGACCCAGTACTTC. Translated: CASSLVLGTQETQYF.

V is TRBV6-1 and J is TRBJ1-1; tentative D call: TRBD1 (6 bases). The CDR3 is made up of 17 amino acids. The germline V gene has CDR1 MNHNS and CDR2 SASEGT. V lost 3 bases, J lost 11 bases, and 28 bases lay in between. As DNA, the CDR3 is TGTGCCAGCAGTGATCCTTATGACAGGACCTCGTCAATCGGGGCTTTCTTT. Residues: CASSDPYDRTSSIGAFF.

This rearrangement joins TRBV6-1 to TRBJ2-5; TRBD2 agrees at 9 bases. CDR3 length: 15 amino acids. CDR1 MNHNS and CDR2 SASEGT come from the germline V gene. Trimming removed 6 bases from V and 2 bases from J; junction bases left unmatched: 7. CDR3 bases: TGTGCCAGCAGCGGGCGGGAGGGCCTACAAGAGACCCAGTACTTC. It is translated as CASSGREGLQETQYF.

V usage is TRBV9 and J usage is TRBJ1-4, with D unresolved. The CDR3 is 16 residues long. Trimming removed 4 bases at V and 0 bases at J, with 13 bases between. Germline assignment: CDR1 SGDLS and CDR2 YYNGEE. CDR3 coding DNA: TGTGCCAGCAGCCCGGACGCCCTAGCAACTAATGAAAAACTGTTTTTT. This encodes CASSPDALATNEKLFF.

The rearrangement joins TRBV28 to TRBJ2-7; TRBD1 might be the D (5 bases). The CDR3 totals 12 residues. The V end lost 7 bases, the J end lost 4 bases, and 11 bases lay between the germline ends. Germline values: CDR1 MDHEN, CDR2 SYDVKM. The CDR3 loop is CASNERGYEQYF. The CDR3, as DNA: TGTGCCAGCAACGAAAGGGGTTACGAGCAGTACTTC.

This clone has a single count. The J gene is TRBJ1-5, the V gene TRBV5-6, with D possibly matching TRBD1 (5 bases). Trimming took 1 base from V and 4 from J, leaving 6 bases between them. In germline, CDR1 is SGHDT, CDR2 YYEEEE. The CDR3 is 13 residues long. CDR3 bases: TGTGCCAGCAGCTTGTGGGGGAATCAGCCCCAGCATTTT. It translates to CASSLWGNQPQHF.

The chain employs TRBV21-1 and TRBJ2-2; TRBD2 is the table's D call and was not checked against the DNA. TRBV21-1 is described as a pseudogene. The CDR3 is 17 residues long. The CDR3 sequence is CASSKGTSGRGTGELFF. The CDR3 bases are TGTGCCAGCAGCAAAGGGACTAGCGGGAGAGGCACCGGGGAGCTGTTTTTT.

The chain recombines TRBV28 with TRBJ1-2; 12 bases match TRBD1. This CDR3 comprises 16 residues. Germline CDR1 reads MDHEN; CDR2 reads SYDVKM. The ends lost 2 bases at V and 2 bases at J; junction bases unmatched: 3. Written as DNA, the CDR3 is TGTGCCAGCAGTTTAGCCGGGACAGGGGGCAACTATGGCTACACCTTC. Its protein product is CASSLAGTGGNYGYTF.

The chain is built from TRBV27 and TRBJ2-1; 10 bases fit TRBD2. The junction had 9 bases not matched to a gene; V was cut back by 5 bases and J by 8 bases. The CDR3 extends over 15 amino acids. The germline gives CDR1 MNHEY, CDR2 SMNVEV (reference sequence). CDR3 in DNA: TGTGCCAGCAGTAGCCTAGCGGGAGTCCCGCATGAGCAGTTCTTC. Its translation: CASSSLAGVPHEQFF.

This sequence joins TRBV5-4 and TRBJ2-1; 8 nucleotides align to TRBD2. Germline V gene data show CDR1 as SGHNT and CDR2 as YYREEE (reference sequence). The CDR3 covers 14 residues. The trim removed 4 bases at V and 5 bases at J, leaving 5 bases unmatched. CDR3 nucleotides: TGTGCCAGCAGCCGGGGGGGCTTGAACAATGAGCAGTTCTTC. It encodes CASSRGGLNNEQFF.

This sequence joins TRBV28 and TRBJ2-7; 7 nucleotides line up with TRBD2. This CDR3 has 14 amino acids. J gave up 7 bases and V 6 bases, and 12 bases lay outside the gene matches. Germline values: CDR1 MDHEN, CDR2 SYDVKM. The CDR3: CASSQGLVRAEQYF. The CDR3 nucleotides read TGTGCCAGCAGCCAAGGACTAGTCCGCGCAGAGCAGTACTTC.

The rearrangement uses TRBV11-2 and TRBJ1-2; a weak D match, TRBD1 (6 bases). The CDR3 covers 15 residues. The germline CDR1 and CDR2 sequences are SGHAT and FQNNGV. Between the trimmed V and J ends, which lost 4 bases and 8 bases, there was a span of 20 bases. The CDR3 is CASSSTSTGRDGYTF. The CDR3 nucleotides read TGTGCCAGCAGCTCCACCTCAACAGGGCGGGACGGCTACACCTTC.

The chain carries TRBV11-1 and TRBJ1-1; the D is unclear. V lost 5 bases and J 1 base, leaving 17 bases between the germline ends. Per germline, CDR1 SGHAT and CDR2 FQDESV (reference sequence). This CDR3 is built from 16 residues. The CDR3 DNA reads as TGTGCCAGCAGCCCCTATTTGGGTGCACAGAACACTGAAGCTTTCTTT. It codes for CASSPYLGAQNTEAFF. Full variable domain (rest looked up from reference TRBV11-1 and TRBJ1-1): EAEVAQSPRYKITEKSQAVAFWCDPISGHATLYWYRQILGQGPELLVQFQDESVVDDSQLPKDRFSAERLKGVDSTLKIQPAELGDSAMYLCASSPYLGAQNTEAFFGQGTRLTVV.

The CDR3 region is CASSAGGDGGRTEAFF. CDR3 nucleotides: TGCGCCAGCAGCGCCGGGGGGGACGGGGGCCGCACTGAAGCTTTCTTT. V usage is TRBV10-2 and J usage is TRBJ1-1, with D tentatively TRBD1 (6 bases). CDR1 and CDR2 (germline): WSHSY, SAAADI. There are 16 residues in the CDR3. V was pared by 6 bases and J by 4 bases, with 21 bases between.

The chain carries TRBV5-1 and TRBJ2-1; D unclear. The CDR3 extends over 13 amino acids. Deletions cut 1 base from V and 8 bases from J, with 10 bases between. The germline CDR1 and CDR2 sequences are SGHRS and YFSETQ. The CDR3 reads CASSLKGWDEQFF. The CDR3, as DNA: TGCGCCAGCAGCTTGAAGGGTTGGGATGAGCAGTTCTTC.

The chain links TRBV10-2 to TRBJ2-1, with 11 bases lining up with TRBD2. CDR3 size: 15 residues. Germline CDR1 WSHSY, CDR2 SAAADI. J gave up 4 bases and V 6 bases, and 5 bases lay outside the gene matches. In DNA, the CDR3 is TGCGCCAGCAGGACAGGACTAGCGGGTTACAATGAGCAGTTCTTC. Its protein is CASRTGLAGYNEQFF.

The chain couples TRBV7-8 to TRBJ2-1; 12 nucleotides agree with TRBD2. The ends lost 6 bases at V and 4 bases at J; junction bases unmatched: 4. The CDR3 covers 15 residues. The germline V gene has CDR1 SGHVS and CDR2 FQNEAQ. The CDR3 region has the DNA TGTGCCAGCAGTCCAGGACTAGCGGGGTACAATGAGCAGTTCTTC. Its protein product is CASSPGLAGYNEQFF.

This chain uses TRBV28 with TRBJ2-5, with D tentatively TRBD2 (5 bases). V gave up 6 bases and J gave up 2 bases, with 13 bases separating them. The germline gives CDR1 MDHEN, CDR2 SYDVKM. The CDR3 covers 14 residues. The CDR3 region is CASSPGLTQETQYF. CDR3 DNA sequence: TGTGCCAGCAGCCCAGGACTGACGCAAGAGACCCAGTACTTC.

This clone was counted once. The rearrangement uses TRBV5-5 and TRBJ2-3; no clear D gene. The CDR3 consists of 15 residues. V dropped 3 bases and J dropped 4 bases, with 15 bases sitting between them. CDR1 SGHKS and CDR2 YYEKEE come from the germline V gene (reference sequence). The chain's CDR3 is CASSSIPEEADTQYF. CDR3 sequence (DNA): TGTGCCAGCAGCTCCATCCCCGAAGAGGCAGATACGCAGTATTTT.

The rearrangement uses TRBV4-1 and TRBJ2-3, with D hard to call. This CDR3 comprises 15 residues. Trimming took off 0 bases at V and 4 bases at J, with 11 bases between the two ends. Germline V lookup: CDR1 MGHRA, CDR2 YSYEKL. CDR3 protein: CASSQDWGWSDTQYF. CDR3 bases: TGCGCCAGCAGCCAAGATTGGGGTTGGTCAGATACGCAGTATTTT.

This clone was recorded once. V is TRBV29-1 and J is TRBJ2-1, with D possibly TRBD1 on 6 matching bases. Germline loops: CDR1 SQVTM, CDR2 ANQGSEA. V lost 5 bases to trimming and J lost 14 bases, with 16 bases between them. This CDR3 spans 11 amino acids. The CDR3 DNA reads as TGCAGCGTTATGGGCAACAGGGTCGAGTTCTTC. Amino acid sequence: CSVMGNRVEFF.

V is TRBV28 and J is TRBJ2-7; 8 nucleotides align to TRBD1. Germline V lookup: CDR1 MDHEN, CDR2 SYDVKM. The CDR3 consists of 17 residues. The V gene end was trimmed by 4 bases and the J gene end by 1 base; junction bases not matched to a gene: 12. CDR3 residues: CASSYLSGQGASYEQYF. The DNA for the CDR3 is TGTGCCAGCAGTTACCTCTCTGGGCAGGGGGCATCCTACGAGCAGTACTTC.

The sample holds one count of this clone. The rearrangement uses TRBV19 and TRBJ1-5; maybe TRBD1 (6 bases). The CDR3 has 15 residues. Germline V gives CDR1 LNHDA, CDR2 SQIVND (reference sequence). The V gene lost 3 bases and the J gene lost 2 bases, with 11 bases spanning the gap. The CDR3 loop reads CASSMSGAGNQPQHF. As DNA, the CDR3 is TGTGCCAGTAGTATGTCGGGGGCTGGCAATCAGCCCCAGCATTTT.

This clone was detected a few times. This chain's CDR3 is CASSARAYNQPQHF. CDR3 nucleotides: TGTGCCAGCTCCGCTAGGGCGTACAATCAGCCCCAGCATTTT. The chain combines TRBV19 with TRBJ1-5; D gene uncertain. Trimming stripped 9 bases from V and 3 bases from J, with 15 bases between. The CDR3 is 14 amino acids. Germline CDR1 LNHDA, CDR2 SQIVND (reference sequence).

This sequence joins TRBV7-6 and TRBJ2-1; 10 bases fit TRBD2. The V segment lost 7 bases and the J segment 8 bases; nucleotides outside the gene matches: 17. The V gene's germline CDR1 is SGHVS and CDR2 FNYEAQ. This CDR3 is 17 amino acids long. In DNA, the CDR3 is TGTGCCAGCACCCAGTCCGCAGGTAGCGGGAGGTGGGATGAGCAGTTCTTC. This sequence encodes CASTQSAGSGRWDEQFF.

The chain couples TRBV6-1 to TRBJ2-5; 12 positions match TRBD2. The end of the DNA fits TRBJ2-7 better, so the J call may be wrong. This CDR3 region has 16 residues. CDR1 MNHNS and CDR2 SASEGT come from the germline V gene. In DNA, the CDR3 is TGTGCCAGCAGTGAACCCCGACTAGCGGGGGCCTACGAGCAGTACTTC. Amino acid sequence: CASSEPRLAGAYEQYF.

With regard to this clone: This CDR3 is also generated by other DNA sequences in the sample. The J gene is TRBJ2-2, the V gene TRBV9, with D unresolved. Germline assignment: CDR1 SGDLS and CDR2 YYNGEE. The V gene lost 0 bases and the J gene lost 0 bases, with 6 bases spanning the gap. The CDR3 has 15 residues. The DNA for the CDR3 is TGTGCCAGCAGCGTAGAGACAACGAACACCGGGGAGCTGTTTTTT. Residues: CASSVETTNTGELFF.

The chain links TRBV7-9 to TRBJ2-1; D not certain. The V gene's germline CDR1 is SEHNR and CDR2 FQNEAQ (reference sequence). V lost 5 bases to trimming and J lost 10 bases, with 9 bases between them. The CDR3 is 11 residues long. The CDR3 spells CASSDVLEQFF. The CDR3 DNA is TGTGCCAGCAGCGACGTCTTAGAGCAGTTCTTC.

The chain carries TRBV28 and TRBJ1-1, with 7 bases aligning to TRBD1. This CDR3 spans 14 amino acids. Germline V gene sequence: CDR1 MDHEN, CDR2 SYDVKM. V was clipped by 3 bases and J by 6 bases; unmatched bases: 7. As DNA, the CDR3 is TGTGCCAGCAGTTTTAACAGGGGTTACCCTGAAGCTTTCTTT. Protein: CASSFNRGYPEAFF. Variable domain in full (rest from reference TRBV28 and TRBJ1-1): DVKVTQSSRYLVKRTGEKVFLECVQDMDHENMFWYRQDPGLGLRLIYFSYDVKMKEKGDIPEGYSVSREKKERFSLILESASTNQTSMYLCASSFNRGYPEAFFGQGTRLTVV.

This sequence joins TRBV5-1 and TRBJ1-5; TRBD1 is a possible D gene (5 bases). Trimming cost V 7 bases and J 5 bases, with 22 bases left between them. The CDR3 loop spans 16 amino acids. CDR1 is SGHRS and CDR2 is YFSETQ in the germline V gene. CDR3: CASCNASGDCDQPQHF. The CDR3, as DNA: TGCGCCAGCTGTAATGCGAGCGGGGACTGCGATCAGCCCCAGCATTTT.